The clone carrying this T cell receptor (beta chain) was counted many times. The antigen remains unidentified. Regarding time point: newly diagnosed GD, antithyroid drugs for less than 3 months. The TCR library was made from RNA that had been extracted from PBMCs in TRIzol. Combining iRepertoire HTBI primers with Arm-PCR of CDR3 regions, the authors built TCR beta libraries. MiXCR was run by TCRdb on the multiplex PCR reads, yielding one entry per CDR3 protein. The sample consists of roughly 420,000 distinct CDR3 sequences, roughly 17% of them appearing once. The sample belongs to a study of regulatory T cells in long-lasting Graves disease. Whole-study results and caveats: TRBV28, TRBJ1-2 and TRBJ2-5 emerged as the favored segments in persistent disease. Analysis covered peripheral blood alone, not thyroid tissue.

J lost 0 bases, V lost 4 bases, and 6 bases had no gene match. CDR1 and CDR2 (germline): SQVTM, ANQGSEA. The length of the CDR3 is 16 residues. The sample was also linked to a second study, of T cells in Graves' hyperthyroidism and ophthalmopathy.

The TCR originated in a woman in her twenties or thirties with Graves disease. The chain joins TRBV29-1 to TRBJ2-1; 10 bases are shared with TRBD1. The material was peripheral blood mononuclear cells (PBMCs), obtained at new diagnosis, from a patient treated with antithyroid drugs. The CDR3 protein is CSVARTGGTSYNEQFF. In DNA form, the CDR3 reads TGCAGCGTTGCTCGGACAGGGGGGACCTCCTACAATGAGCAGTTCTTC.